These T cell receptor beta chains were read from a single sample in a study of control samples from healthy donors and cancer patients. TCRdb's table, derived via immunoSEQ multiplex PCR, lists solely in-frame clones and lacks some. The top ten clones hold 19% of a sample with approximately 100,000 clones, 80% to 90% of them seen once. Sequences were obtained from PBMCs. These receptors were taken from a man aged 55 to 70 with lung cancer. The CDR3 runs from the conserved cysteine through the conserved F or W. A D gene is named only where the DNA matches it firmly. Rows may omit the clone size; those that give it use once, few, many or a size class.

v_call	d_call	j_call	clone_size	cdr3_aa	cdr3_nt
TRBV12-5	-	TRBJ2-5	-	CASGFGTSKETQYF	TGTGCTAGTGGTTTCGGGACGAGCAAAGAGACCCAGTACTTC
TRBV5-1	TRBD1	TRBJ1-1	-	CASSPTGGGTEAFF	TGCGCCAGCAGCCCAACAGGGGGCGGCACTGAAGCTTTCTTT
TRBV5-1	-	TRBJ1-2	-	CASSLGDNYGYTF	TGCGCCAGCAGCCTAGGGGATAACTATGGCTACACCTTC
TRBV9	-	TRBJ1-5	-	CASSVGGNSNQPQHF	TGTGCCAGCAGCGTAGGAGGAAATAGCAATCAGCCCCAGCATTTT
TRBV7-9	TRBD1	TRBJ1-3	-	CASSSQGTGGNTIYF	TGTGCCAGCAGCTCACAAGGGACAGGTGGAAACACCATATATTTT
TRBV4-1	-	TRBJ2-5	once	CASSQAFRGQETQYF	TGCGCCAGCAGCCAAGCTTTCAGAGGGCAAGAGACCCAGTACTTC
TRBV5-1	-	TRBJ2-3	-	CASSPWGSRSTDTQYF	TGCGCCAGCAGCCCCTGGGGCAGCCGAAGCACAGATACGCAGTATTTT
TRBV5-1	-	TRBJ1-1	-	CASSLGPGTEAFF	TGCGCCAGCAGCTTGGGACCGGGCACTGAAGCTTTCTTT
TRBV18	-	TRBJ1-4	-	CASSPRAGINEKLFF	TGTGCCAGCTCACCAAGAGCAGGGATTAATGAAAAACTGTTTTTT
TRBV6-5	TRBD1	TRBJ2-5	-	CASSYDRDTQETQYF	TGTGCCAGCAGTTACGACAGGGACACCCAAGAGACCCAGTACTTC
TRBV7-2	-	TRBJ2-2	-	CASSSSSGSGELFF	TGTGCCAGCAGCTCCTCCTCGGGGTCCGGGGAGCTGTTTTTT
TRBV6-2/TRBV6-3	-	TRBJ1-2	-	CASSEVDHYGYTF	TGTGCCAGCAGTGAGGTGGACCACTATGGCTACACCTTC
TRBV11-2	-	TRBJ1-1	-	CASSLSGLEAFF	TGTGCCAGCAGCTTATCAGGGCTTGAAGCTTTCTTT
TRBV7-3	-	TRBJ1-1	-	CASSYSGTEAFF	TGTGCCAGCAGCTATAGCGGCACTGAAGCTTTCTTT
TRBV5-5	-	TRBJ2-1	-	CASSFATGYNEQFF	TGTGCCAGCAGCTTTGCGACAGGTTACAATGAGCAGTTCTTC
TRBV24-1	TRBD2	TRBJ2-5	once	CATSDPGGAEETQYF	TGTGCCACCAGTGATCCCGGGGGGGCCGAAGAGACCCAGTACTTC
TRBV7-3	-	TRBJ1-1	-	CASSAFKNTEAFF	TGTGCCAGCAGCGCATTTAAGAACACTGAAGCTTTCTTT
TRBV19	-	TRBJ1-5	-	CASSITTLNQPQHF	TGTGCCAGTAGTATTACAACTCTAAATCAGCCCCAGCATTTT
TRBV13	TRBD1	TRBJ1-1	-	CASSLRDRREAFF	TGTGCCAGCAGCCTCCGGGACAGGCGTGAAGCTTTCTTT
TRBV30	-	TRBJ1-6	-	CAWTDYNSPLHF	TGTGCCTGGACCGATTATAATTCACCCCTCCACTTT
TRBV4-1	-	TRBJ2-4	-	CASSPGEAKNIQYF	TGCGCCAGCAGCCCCGGGGAAGCCAAAAACATTCAGTACTTC
TRBV29-1	-	TRBJ2-1	-	CSVEGARALSYNEQFF	TGCAGCGTTGAAGGGGCCCGGGCCCTCTCCTACAATGAGCAGTTCTTC
TRBV5-8	-	TRBJ2-4	-	CASSPLDIQYF	TGTGCCAGCAGCCCCCTTGACATTCAGTACTTC
TRBV19	-	TRBJ1-1	-	CASGAENTEAFF	TGTGCCAGCGGGGCAGAGAACACTGAAGCTTTCTTT
TRBV19	-	TRBJ1-3	-	CASSISEKVGNTIYF	TGTGCCAGTAGTATAAGCGAAAAAGTCGGAAACACCATATATTTT
TRBV9	-	TRBJ2-2	-	CASRDQGELFF	TGTGCCAGCAGAGATCAGGGGGAGCTGTTTTTT
TRBV7-3	-	TRBJ2-3	-	CASSSTTDTQYF	TGTGCCAGCAGCTCCACCACAGATACGCAGTATTTT
TRBV9	-	TRBJ1-4	-	CASSEEQGKEKLFF	TGTGCCAGCAGCGAGGAACAGGGAAAAGAAAAACTGTTTTTT
TRBV6-4	-	TRBJ2-2	-	CASSDSRGGASYTGELFF	TGTGCCAGCAGTGACTCCCGTGGGGGGGCCTCGTACACCGGGGAGCTGTTTTTT
TRBV5-6	-	TRBJ1-5	many	CASSLGPVRLSNQPQHF	TGTGCCAGCAGCTTGGGTCCGGTCAGACTGAGCAATCAGCCCCAGCATTTT
TRBV12-3/TRBV12-4	TRBD1	TRBJ1-2	once	CASRHRTGYGYTF	TGTGCCAGCAGGCACCGGACAGGGTATGGCTACACCTTC
TRBV6-6	-	TRBJ1-4	-	CASSPRIGQGEKLFF	TGTGCCAGCAGTCCCAGAATTGGGCAGGGTGAAAAACTGTTTTTT
TRBV18	-	TRBJ1-3	-	CASSPGLEVSGNTIYF	TGTGCCAGCTCACCCGGGCTGGAGGTCTCTGGAAACACCATATATTTT
TRBV18	TRBD1	TRBJ2-5	-	CASSPPRTGPLQETQYF	TGTGCCAGCTCACCACCCCGGACAGGGCCCCTTCAAGAGACCCAGTACTTC
TRBV3-1/TRBV3-2	-	TRBJ2-2	-	CASSQATRGLSGELFF	TGTGCCAGCAGCCAAGCAACGCGGGGGCTGTCCGGGGAGCTGTTTTTT
TRBV27	-	TRBJ1-6	-	CASSFGRRGDSPLHF	TGTGCCAGCAGTTTCGGTCGCAGAGGTGATTCACCCCTCCACTTT
TRBV7-9	TRBD2	TRBJ2-3	once	CASSIYSLTSRGTDTQYF	TGTGCCAGCAGCATTTACTCCCTGACTAGCAGAGGCACAGATACGCAGTATTTT
TRBV11-3	-	TRBJ1-1	-	CASSSMSQLEAFF	TGTGCCAGCAGCTCCATGAGCCAGCTTGAAGCTTTCTTT
TRBV29-1	-	TRBJ2-1	once	CSVDSYNEQFF	TGCAGCGTTGATTCCTACAATGAGCAGTTCTTC
TRBV27	-	TRBJ2-2	-	CASSLSSVTGELFF	TGTGCCAGCAGTTTATCAAGCGTAACCGGGGAGCTGTTTTTT
TRBV30	-	TRBJ2-2	once	CALEGNNTNTGELFF	TGTGCCCTGGAGGGGAATAATACGAACACCGGGGAGCTGTTTTTT
TRBV16	TRBD2	TRBJ2-1	-	CASSRGTGTSGGYNEQFF	TGTGCCAGCAGCCGAGGTACCGGGACTAGCGGGGGTTACAATGAGCAGTTCTTC
TRBV18	-	TRBJ1-1	-	CASSPLLTGSTEAFF	TGTGCCAGCTCACCCCTTTTGACAGGTTCCACTGAAGCTTTCTTT
TRBV5-3	-	TRBJ1-2	-	CARRVTQGSYGYTF	TGTGCCAGAAGGGTGACGCAAGGATCCTATGGCTACACCTTC
TRBV18	-	TRBJ1-4	-	CASSTKDGKLFF	TGTGCCAGCTCAACAAAGGACGGAAAACTGTTTTTT
TRBV25-1	-	TRBJ2-5	-	CASSDRDTSRGETQYF	TGTGCCAGCAGTGACCGGGACACTTCGCGAGGGGAGACCCAGTACTTC
TRBV5-1	-	TRBJ1-6	-	CASSFTGTSFNSPLHF	TGCGCCAGCAGCTTTACCGGGACAAGCTTTAATTCACCCCTCCACTTT
TRBV5-4	-	TRBJ2-5	once	CASSLAGTKYQETQYF	TGTGCCAGCAGCCTGGCCGGGACCAAGTACCAAGAGACCCAGTACTTC
TRBV7-9	-	TRBJ2-3	-	CASSLAPTGDTQYF	TGTGCCAGCAGCTTAGCCCCTACAGGGGATACGCAGTATTTT
TRBV25-1	-	TRBJ1-2	-	CASSVQGIYGYTF	TGTGCCAGCAGTGTACAGGGCATCTATGGCTACACCTTC
TRBV18	TRBD1	TRBJ1-3	-	CASSPQGVGNTIYF	TGTGCCAGCTCACCCCAGGGGGTTGGAAACACCATATATTTT
TRBV30	-	TRBJ1-6	-	CAWSLNNSPLHF	TGTGCCTGGAGCTTAAATAATTCACCCCTCCACTTT
TRBV2	-	TRBJ1-1	-	CASSEFPGQLNTEAFF	TGTGCCAGCAGTGAATTCCCTGGACAGTTGAACACTGAAGCTTTCTTT
TRBV27	TRBD2	TRBJ2-1	-	CASSFSSGGGLTRYNEQFF	TGTGCCAGCAGTTTTAGTTCGGGGGGGGGCCTTACCCGTTACAATGAGCAGTTCTTC